This T cell receptor beta chain was captured by sequencing in a study of radiation and T cells in renal cell carcinoma. Looking at the study overall: Nephrectomy followed 15 Gy stereotactic body radiation by 4 weeks.

Profiling relied on immunoSEQ multiplex PCR, and the TCRdb table lists in-frame clones only, not all of them. The sample contains 150,000 or so clones, about nine tenths of which appear only once. Specified time point: baseline pretreatment blood. As to treatment: 15 Gy SBRT to primary tumor, nephrectomy 4 weeks later. After SBRT, blood was collected at 2 and 4 weeks, plus baseline. The CDR3 is made up of 15 amino acids. CDR1 SEHNR and CDR2 FQNEAQ come from the germline V gene (reference sequence). Trimming stripped 3 bases from V and 5 bases from J, with 11 bases between. The TCR originated in a woman aged 65 to 85 with renal cell carcinoma. The V and J genes are TRBV7-9 and TRBJ1-6; D call uncertain. Sequencing was performed on blood, taken from a patient whose treatment included radiotherapy and nephrectomy. The CDR3 loop reads CASSLFRADNSPLHF. The CDR3 region has the DNA TGTGCCAGCAGCTTGTTCCGGGCCGATAATTCACCCCTCCACTTT.